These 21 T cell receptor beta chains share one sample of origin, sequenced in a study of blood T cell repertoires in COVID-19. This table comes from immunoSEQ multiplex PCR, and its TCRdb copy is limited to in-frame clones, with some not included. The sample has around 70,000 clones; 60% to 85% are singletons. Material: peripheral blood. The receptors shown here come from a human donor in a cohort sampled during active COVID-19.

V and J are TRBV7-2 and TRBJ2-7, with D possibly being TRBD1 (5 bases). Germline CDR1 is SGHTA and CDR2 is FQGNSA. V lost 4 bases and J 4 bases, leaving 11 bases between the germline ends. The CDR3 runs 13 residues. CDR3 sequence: CASSSSQGYEQYF. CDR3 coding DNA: TGTGCCAGCAGCTCCAGTCAGGGATACGAGCAGTACTTC.

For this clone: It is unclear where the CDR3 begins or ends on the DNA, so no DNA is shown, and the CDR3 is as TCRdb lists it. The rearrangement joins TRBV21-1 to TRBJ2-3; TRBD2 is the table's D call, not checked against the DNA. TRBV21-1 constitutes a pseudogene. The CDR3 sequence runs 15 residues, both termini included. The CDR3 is CASSKVGGGTDTQYF.

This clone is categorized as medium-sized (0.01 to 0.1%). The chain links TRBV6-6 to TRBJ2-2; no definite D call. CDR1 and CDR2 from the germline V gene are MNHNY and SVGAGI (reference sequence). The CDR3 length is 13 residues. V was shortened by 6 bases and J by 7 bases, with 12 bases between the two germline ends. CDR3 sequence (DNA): TGTGCCAGCAGCGTCCGGGTTGACGGGGAGCTGTTTTTT. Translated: CASSVRVDGELFF.

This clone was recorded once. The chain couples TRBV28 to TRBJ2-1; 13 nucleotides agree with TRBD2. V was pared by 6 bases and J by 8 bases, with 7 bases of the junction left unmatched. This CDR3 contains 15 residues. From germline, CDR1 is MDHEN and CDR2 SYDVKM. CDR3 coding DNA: TGTGCCAGCAGAATACTAGCGGGAGGGCCCGATGAGCAGTTCTTC. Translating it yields CASRILAGGPDEQFF.

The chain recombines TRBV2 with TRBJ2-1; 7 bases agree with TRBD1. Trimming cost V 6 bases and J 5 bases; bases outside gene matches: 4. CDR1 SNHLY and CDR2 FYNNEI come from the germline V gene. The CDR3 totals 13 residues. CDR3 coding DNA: TGTGCCAGCAGAGGACAGGCGCACAATGAGCAGTTCTTC. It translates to CASRGQAHNEQFF.

Here the CDR3 DNA reads TGTGCCAGCAGAGAGGGGGGGGGTAGCACAGATACGCAGTATTTT. Translated: CASREGGGSTDTQYF. The rearrangement uses TRBV3-1 (or the pseudogene TRBV3-2) and TRBJ2-3; possible D gene TRBD2, 7 bases. The CDR3 sequence is 15 residues long. Trimming left V 6 bases short and J 0 bases short, with 13 bases between. Germline CDR1 and CDR2: LGHDT and YNNKEL (reference sequence).

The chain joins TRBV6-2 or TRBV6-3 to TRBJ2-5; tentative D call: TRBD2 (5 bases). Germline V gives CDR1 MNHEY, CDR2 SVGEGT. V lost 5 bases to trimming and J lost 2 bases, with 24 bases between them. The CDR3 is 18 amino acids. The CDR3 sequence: CASSPTGVPVTEQETQYF. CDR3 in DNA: TGTGCCAGCAGTCCGACCGGGGTACCGGTGACGGAGCAAGAGACCCAGTACTTC.

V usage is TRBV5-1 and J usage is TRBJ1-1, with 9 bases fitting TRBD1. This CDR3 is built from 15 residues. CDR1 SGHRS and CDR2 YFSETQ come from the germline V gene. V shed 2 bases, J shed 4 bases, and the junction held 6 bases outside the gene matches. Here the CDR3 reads CASSFGTGLGTEAFF. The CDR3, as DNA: TGCGCCAGCAGCTTTGGGACAGGGCTTGGCACTGAAGCTTTCTTT.

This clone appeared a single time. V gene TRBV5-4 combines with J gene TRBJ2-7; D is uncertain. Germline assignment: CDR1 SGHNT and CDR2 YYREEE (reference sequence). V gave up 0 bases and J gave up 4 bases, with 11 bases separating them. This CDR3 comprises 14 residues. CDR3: CASSLDYSGYEQYF. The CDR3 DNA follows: TGTGCCAGCAGCTTGGACTATTCCGGATACGAGCAGTACTTC.

CDR3 nucleotides: TGTGCCAGCAGCCTCAGGGGGGAGTCCCAAGAGACCCAGTACTTC. Amino acid sequence: CASSLRGESQETQYF. This rearrangement joins TRBV3-1 (or the pseudogene TRBV3-2) to TRBJ2-5, with a tentative D call TRBD1 (7 bases). V gave up 4 bases and J gave up 1 base, with 13 bases separating them. This CDR3 comprises 15 residues. CDR1 is LGHDT and CDR2 is YNNKEL in the germline V gene (reference sequence).

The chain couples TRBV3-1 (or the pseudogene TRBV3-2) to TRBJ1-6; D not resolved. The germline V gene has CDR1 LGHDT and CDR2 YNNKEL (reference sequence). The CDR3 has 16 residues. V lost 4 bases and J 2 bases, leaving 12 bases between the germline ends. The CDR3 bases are TGTGCCAGCAGCCCGTCCGCGGTAACCTATAATTCACCCCTCCACTTT. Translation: CASSPSAVTYNSPLHF.

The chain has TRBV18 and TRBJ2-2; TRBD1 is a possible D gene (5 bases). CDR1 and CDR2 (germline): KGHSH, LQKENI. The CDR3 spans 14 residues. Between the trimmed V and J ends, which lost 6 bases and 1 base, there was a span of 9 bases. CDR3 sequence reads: CASSLDRNTGELFF. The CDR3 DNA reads TGTGCCAGCTCGTTAGACAGGAACACCGGGGAGCTGTTTTTT.

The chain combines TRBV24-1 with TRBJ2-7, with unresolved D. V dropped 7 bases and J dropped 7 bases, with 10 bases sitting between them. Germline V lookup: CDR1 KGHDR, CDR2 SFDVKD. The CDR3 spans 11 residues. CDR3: CATSYSGEQYF. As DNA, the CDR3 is TGTGCCACCAGCTACTCAGGAGAGCAGTACTTC.

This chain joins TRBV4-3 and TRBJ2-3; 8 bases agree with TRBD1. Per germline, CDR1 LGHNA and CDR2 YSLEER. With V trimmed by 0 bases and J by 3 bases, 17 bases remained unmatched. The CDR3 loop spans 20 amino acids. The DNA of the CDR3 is TGCGCCAGCAGCCAAGACCCCCAGGGGGCAGGGGATATTCCGACAGATACGCAGTATTTT. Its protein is CASSQDPQGAGDIPTDTQYF.

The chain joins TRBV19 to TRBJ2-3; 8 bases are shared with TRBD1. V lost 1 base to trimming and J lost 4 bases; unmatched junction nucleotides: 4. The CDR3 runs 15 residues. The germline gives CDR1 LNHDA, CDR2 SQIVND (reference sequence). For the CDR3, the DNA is TGTGCCAGTAGTATAGGGACAGGGTTGGCAGATACGCAGTATTTT. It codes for CASSIGTGLADTQYF.

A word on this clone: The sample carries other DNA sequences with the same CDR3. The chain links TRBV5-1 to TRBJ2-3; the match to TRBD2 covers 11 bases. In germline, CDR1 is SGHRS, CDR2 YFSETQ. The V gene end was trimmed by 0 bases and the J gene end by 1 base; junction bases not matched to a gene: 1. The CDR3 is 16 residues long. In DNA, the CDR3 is TGCGCCAGCAGCTTGGGTAGCGGGGGGGGCACAGATACGCAGTATTTT. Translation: CASSLGSGGGTDTQYF.

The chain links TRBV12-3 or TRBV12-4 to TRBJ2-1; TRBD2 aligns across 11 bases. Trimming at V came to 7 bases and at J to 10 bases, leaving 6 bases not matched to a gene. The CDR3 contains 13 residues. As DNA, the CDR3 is TGTGCCAGCAACGAGAGACTAGCGGGGGAGCAGTTCTTC. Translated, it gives CASNERLAGEQFF.

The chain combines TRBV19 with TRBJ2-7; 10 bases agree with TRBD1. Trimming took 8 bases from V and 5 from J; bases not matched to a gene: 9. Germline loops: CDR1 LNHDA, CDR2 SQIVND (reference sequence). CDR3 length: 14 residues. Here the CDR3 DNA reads TGTGCCAGTTCGTCTCGGGACAGGGGCCACGAGCAGTACTTC. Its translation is CASSSRDRGHEQYF.

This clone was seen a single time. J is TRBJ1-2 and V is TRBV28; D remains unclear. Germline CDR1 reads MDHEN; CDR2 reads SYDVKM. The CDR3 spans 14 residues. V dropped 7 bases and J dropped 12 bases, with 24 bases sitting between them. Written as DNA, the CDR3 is TGTGCCAGCACCCTACCCGGGGTCGGCGTGCCGCACACCTTC. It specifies CASTLPGVGVPHTF.

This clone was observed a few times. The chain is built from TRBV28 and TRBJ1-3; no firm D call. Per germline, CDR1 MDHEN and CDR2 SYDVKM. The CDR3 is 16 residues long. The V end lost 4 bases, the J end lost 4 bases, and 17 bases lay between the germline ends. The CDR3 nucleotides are TGTGCCAGCAGTTCCCGTGAGGGTTTGAGGGGAAACACCATATATTTT. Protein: CASSSREGLRGNTIYF.

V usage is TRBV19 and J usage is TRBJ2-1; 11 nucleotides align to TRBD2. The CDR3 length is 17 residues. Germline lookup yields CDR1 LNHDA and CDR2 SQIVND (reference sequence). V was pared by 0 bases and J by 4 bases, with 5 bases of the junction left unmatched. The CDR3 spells CASSIEGVAGGYNEQFF. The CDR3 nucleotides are TGTGCCAGTAGTATAGAGGGAGTAGCGGGAGGGTACAATGAGCAGTTCTTC.